These T cell receptor beta chains were read from a single sample in a study of T-cell reconstitution after alpha-beta-depleted transplantation in children. In TCRdb, the PCR reads were re-called with MiXCR into one record per CDR3 protein. The table lists some 460,000 distinct CDR3 sequences, 15% to 20% of them singletons, with just under 30% in the top ten. The specimen was PBMCs, mostly from graft donor cells, collected 360 days after TCRalphabeta/CD19-depleted stem cell transplant. The receptors come from a boy younger than two who had a stem cell transplant for Wiskott-Aldrich syndrome, so the T cells may come from the graft donor. Both conserved end residues are part of each CDR3. The order of the fields is J gene, clone size, V gene, D gene, CDR3 protein, CDR3 DNA. The D gene is left open where the match is weak. The listing skips clone size in some rows; elsewhere it reads once, few, many or a size class.

TRBJ2-5 few TRBV18 - CASSPGAQETQYF TGTGCCAGCTCTCCGGGGGCTCAAGAGACCCAGTACTTC
TRBJ1-1 - TRBV29-1 - CSVDYGLQNTEAFF TGCAGCGTTGATTATGGACTCCAGAACACTGAAGCTTTCTTT
TRBJ1-5 - TRBV5-1 TRBD1 CASSLAQGGQPQHF TGCGCCAGCAGCTTGGCTCAGGGGGGTCAGCCCCAGCATTTT
TRBJ2-3 - TRBV5-1 - CASSLIAGAPEVDTQYF TGCGCCAGCAGCTTGATCGCAGGGGCCCCAGAAGTAGATACGCAGTATTTT
TRBJ2-1 few TRBV6-5 TRBD1 CASSYRFLGQGSFYNEQFF TGTGCCAGCAGTTACCGATTCCTCGGACAGGGCAGTTTTTACAATGAGCAGTTCTTC
TRBJ2-2 few TRBV20-1 - CSASNSNTGELFF TGCAGTGCTAGTAATTCGAACACCGGGGAGCTGTTTTTT
TRBJ2-7 - TRBV11-2 TRBD1 CASRTWAGGVQYF TGTGCCAGCAGAACTTGGGCAGGGGGCGTGCAGTACTTC
TRBJ2-7 - TRBV30 TRBD1 CACRDRGSYEQYF TGTGCCTGCCGGGACAGGGGATCCTACGAGCAGTACTTC
TRBJ2-1 - TRBV18 TRBD1 CASSATGDSYNEQFF TGTGCCAGCTCAGCGACAGGGGACTCTTACAATGAGCAGTTCTTC
TRBJ1-2 few TRBV7-9 TRBD1 CASSLVGGDGYTF TGTGCCAGCAGCTTAGTAGGGGGCGATGGCTACACCTTC
TRBJ2-7 few TRBV4-3 - CASSQDVRGYEQYF TGCGCCAGCAGCCAAGATGTAAGGGGATACGAGCAGTACTTC
TRBJ2-7 many TRBV4-3 - CASSQFSGYEQYF TGCGCCAGCAGCCAGTTTAGCGGCTACGAGCAGTACTTC
TRBJ1-1 - TRBV20-1 - CSARATEAFF TGCAGTGCTAGAGCGACAGAAGCTTTCTTT
TRBJ2-1 few TRBV6-1 - CASWSSYNEQFF TGTGCCAGCTGGAGCTCCTACAATGAGCAGTTCTTC
TRBJ2-1 - TRBV30 TRBD2 CAWSVLTSGRNNEQFF TGTGCCTGGAGTGTACTGACTAGCGGGAGGAATAATGAGCAGTTCTTC
TRBJ2-5 - TRBV6-5 TRBD2 CASSYSLVPGLGYQETQYF TGTGCCAGCAGTTACTCGCTCGTCCCGGGACTAGGGTACCAAGAGACCCAGTACTTC
TRBJ2-3 many TRBV10-2 - CASSVGRVTQYF TGCGCCAGCAGTGTTGGACGGGTTACGCAGTATTTT
TRBJ2-7 few TRBV7-8 - CASSPQIGYEQYF TGTGCCAGCAGCCCCCAGATTGGCTACGAGCAGTACTTC
TRBJ2-3 - TRBV2 - CASDEGPYWDTQYF TGTGCCAGCGACGAAGGGCCTTACTGGGATACGCAGTATTTT
TRBJ2-1 - TRBV15 - CATSRLYGTQGYRGISLNEQFF TGTGCCACCAGCAGGTTATATGGGACCCAGGGGTATCGGGGGATTAGTCTCAATGAGCAGTTCTTC
TRBJ2-3 - TRBV30 - CAWKRGLLTRGTQYF TGTGCCTGGAAGAGAGGACTACTTACCAGGGGGACGCAGTATTTT
TRBJ2-1 - TRBV7-8 - CASIPTRGGYNEQFF TGTGCCAGCATCCCGACAAGGGGGGGCTACAATGAGCAGTTCTTC
TRBJ2-3 - TRBV20-1 TRBD2 CSARSGREDTQYF TGCAGTGCTAGGAGCGGGAGGGAGGATACGCAGTATTTT
TRBJ2-5 - TRBV20-1 - CSALWEYRTQYF TGCAGTGCCCTTTGGGAGTACAGAACCCAGTACTTC
TRBJ2-1 few TRBV4-2 - CASSQPRVIQGLYNEQFF TGTGCCAGCAGCCAACCAAGGGTGATACAGGGCTTATACAATGAGCAGTTCTTC
TRBJ2-4 few TRBV6-6 - CASSYGRLNIQYF TGTGCCAGCAGTTACGGGCGACTAAACATTCAGTACTTC
TRBJ2-3 few TRBV4-1 - CASSQASKDFLRDTQYF TGCGCCAGCAGCCAAGCCAGCAAGGATTTTCTCAGGGATACGCAGTATTTT
TRBJ2-2 few TRBV5-1 - CASSLAQITGELFF TGCGCCAGCAGCTTGGCTCAGATCACCGGGGAGCTGTTTTTT
TRBJ2-1 few TRBV6-5 - CASSYPGLHNEQFF TGTGCCAGCAGTTACCCCGGACTGCACAATGAGCAGTTCTTC
TRBJ2-2 many TRBV11-2 - CASSSDPNTGELFF TGTGCCAGCAGCTCGGACCCCAACACCGGGGAGCTGTTTTTT
TRBJ2-3 many TRBV7-2 TRBD2 CASSLGLAGDSDTQYF TGTGCCAGCAGCTTGGGACTAGCGGGAGACTCAGATACGCAGTATTTT
TRBJ1-4 few TRBV6-5 - CASSYRGPNEKLFF TGTGCCAGCAGTTACCGGGGTCCAAATGAAAAACTGTTTTTT
TRBJ2-5 - TRBV6-2/TRBV6-3 - CASSWSYRETQYF TGTGCCAGCAGTTGGTCTTACCGAGAGACCCAGTACTTC
TRBJ2-1 many TRBV9 TRBD2 CASSVTSGYNEQFF TGTGCCAGCAGCGTAACTAGCGGTTACAATGAGCAGTTCTTC
TRBJ2-5 - TRBV10-3 - CAVGRNQETQYF TGTGCCGTCGGACGTAACCAAGAGACCCAGTACTTC
TRBJ2-7 - TRBV6-2/TRBV6-3 - CASSYPRDGSSYEQYF TGTGCCAGCAGTTACCCCAGGGACGGGAGCTCCTACGAGCAGTACTTC
TRBJ2-7 many TRBV12-3/TRBV12-4 TRBD2 CASSLKPLGEGPYEQYF TGTGCCAGCAGTTTGAAGCCCTTAGGGGAGGGGCCCTACGAGCAGTACTTC
TRBJ2-1 - TRBV9 TRBD2 CASSVGGLVNLNEQFF TGTGCCAGCAGCGTAGGGGGACTAGTCAACCTCAATGAGCAGTTCTTC
TRBJ2-2 few TRBV7-2 - CASSRDRSRLRLFF TGTGCCAGCAGTCGGGATAGATCCCGTCTCAGACTGTTTTTT
TRBJ2-1 few TRBV29-1 TRBD2 CSVEDRLAGGSSYNEQFF TGCAGCGTTGAAGATCGACTAGCGGGGGGGAGCTCCTACAATGAGCAGTTCTTC
TRBJ2-4 few TRBV27 TRBD1 CASSWSGTGLNIQYF TGTGCCAGCAGTTGGTCGGGGACAGGGCTTAACATTCAGTACTTC
TRBJ2-6 - TRBV10-2 TRBD1 CATRGSGANVLTF TGCGCCACCAGGGGGTCTGGGGCCAACGTCCTGACTTTC
TRBJ2-5 - TRBV9 - CASSVMGGGETQYF TGTGCCAGCAGCGTAATGGGGGGAGGAGAGACCCAGTACTTC